This entry lists 21 T cell receptor beta chains sequenced from one sample in a study of blood T cell repertoires in COVID-19. Sequencing used immunoSEQ multiplex PCR; TCRdb keeps in-frame clones, though not all of them. The sample carries 140,000 to 150,000 clones, 84% recorded once. The sequenced material came from peripheral blood. These receptors all come from a human donor in a cohort sampled during active COVID-19.

The J gene is TRBJ2-5, the V gene TRBV5-4, with D tentatively TRBD2 (6 bases). Germline CDR1 reads SGHNT; CDR2 reads YYREEE (reference sequence). This CDR3 has 16 residues. The ends were cut back, 0 bases at V and 5 bases at J, with 17 bases in the middle. The CDR3 reads CASSLAFQTGEETQYF. CDR3 in DNA: TGTGCCAGCAGCTTGGCCTTTCAAACGGGGGAGGAGACCCAGTACTTC.

V and J are TRBV7-2 and TRBJ1-5; TRBD1 agrees at 10 bases. Per germline, CDR1 SGHTA and CDR2 FQGNSA. The CDR3 extends over 13 amino acids. With V trimmed by 5 bases and J by 7 bases, 2 bases remained unmatched. CDR3 residues: CASSDRGQQPQHF. CDR3 DNA sequence: TGTGCCAGCAGCGACAGGGGGCAGCAGCCCCAGCATTTT.

This chain joins TRBV7-2 and TRBJ2-6, with 7 nucleotides matching TRBD1. V lost 5 bases, J lost 1 base, and 11 bases stayed unmatched. The CDR3 consists of 18 residues. Germline CDR1 and CDR2: SGHTA and FQGNSA. The CDR3 loop reads CASSARPGQVSGANVLTF. CDR3 nucleotides: TGTGCCAGCAGCGCCCGTCCAGGACAGGTATCTGGGGCCAACGTCCTGACTTTC. The full variable domain, in which reference TRBV7-2 and TRBJ2-6 provide the parts outside the CDR3, is GAGVSQSPSNKVTEKGKDVELRCDPISGHTALYWYRQSLGQGLEFLIYFQGNSAPDKSGLPSDRFSAERTGGSVSTLTIQRTQQEDSAVYLCASSARPGQVSGANVLTFGAGSRLTVL.

In its sample, this clone was seen once. The V and J genes are TRBV6-6 and TRBJ1-4; D may be TRBD1 (6 bases). The V gene's germline CDR1 is MNHNY and CDR2 SVGAGI (reference sequence). V lost 4 bases and J lost 0, with 12 bases in between. The CDR3 loop spans 16 amino acids. The CDR3 nucleotides read TGTGCCAGCAGTTGGTCCAGGGGTGCAACTAATGAAAAACTGTTTTTT. Translation: CASSWSRGATNEKLFF.

J is TRBJ1-1 and V is TRBV29-1; D possibly corresponds to TRBD1 (6 bases). CDR3 size: 14 residues. Trimming removed 7 bases from V and 3 bases from J, with 18 bases in between. Germline assignment: CDR1 SQVTM and CDR2 ANQGSEA. The CDR3 region is CSGGRTRIDTEAFF. DNA for the CDR3: TGCAGCGGGGGGCGGACTCGAATCGACACTGAAGCTTTCTTT.

The CDR3 loop reads CASSPGTAWGGYTF. The CDR3 bases are TGTGCCAGCAGCCCTGGGACAGCCTGGGGAGGCTACACCTTC. V is TRBV3-1 (or the pseudogene TRBV3-2) and J is TRBJ1-2; 7 positions match TRBD1. CDR1 is LGHDT and CDR2 is YNNKEL in the germline V gene (reference sequence). V was pared by 4 bases and J by 8 bases, with 10 bases of the junction left unmatched. This CDR3 contains 14 residues.

This chain connects TRBV6-5 to TRBJ2-3; 13 bases agree with TRBD2. In germline, CDR1 is MNHEY, CDR2 SVGAGI. The CDR3 has 15 amino acids. V trimming: 6 bases; J trimming: 3 bases; junction bases outside the gene matches: 3. The DNA of the CDR3 is TGTGCCAGCAGAGGACTAGCGGGGGAAACAGATACGCAGTATTTT. Its protein is CASRGLAGETDTQYF.

The V gene is TRBV19, the J gene TRBJ1-4; D might be TRBD1 (5 bases). Per germline, CDR1 LNHDA and CDR2 SQIVND (reference sequence). The CDR3 is made up of 15 amino acids. The V gene lost 7 bases and the J gene lost 10 bases, with 22 bases spanning the gap. The CDR3, as DNA: TGTGCCAGTACCCCCTCGGGACTAGTGTCGGGAAAACTGTTTTTT. This codes for CASTPSGLVSGKLFF.

This clone has a single count. The chain is built from TRBV30 and TRBJ1-2; perhaps TRBD1 as D (6 bases). V was clipped by 0 bases and J by 7 bases, with 15 bases between them. Germline values: CDR1 GTSNPN, CDR2 SVGIG (reference sequence). The CDR3 runs to 14 residues. CDR3 DNA: TGTGCCTGGAGTGTAGCAGGGGCGCCGAGTGGCTACACCTTC. This codes for CAWSVAGAPSGYTF.

The J gene is TRBJ1-2, the V gene TRBV6-2 or TRBV6-3; TRBD1 might be the D (5 bases). CDR1 and CDR2 from the germline V gene are MNHEY and SVGEGT. The V gene lost 5 bases and the J gene lost 6 bases, with 13 bases spanning the gap. The CDR3 covers 13 residues. The DNA for the CDR3 is TGTGCCAGCAGTAAAGGGGATGGGGATGGCTACACCTTC. This encodes CASSKGDGDGYTF.

V and J are TRBV4-3 and TRBJ1-5; unclear D gene. Trimming took 0 bases from V and 8 from J, leaving 17 bases between them. The germline V gene has CDR1 LGHNA and CDR2 YSLEER. The CDR3 is 16 residues long. CDR3 amino acids: CASSQDVNSRNEPQHF. In DNA, the CDR3 is TGCGCCAGCAGCCAAGATGTTAACAGTCGGAACGAGCCCCAGCATTTT.

V gene TRBV6-6 combines with J gene TRBJ1-4, with 8 bases aligning to TRBD1. Germline CDR1 and CDR2: MNHNY and SVGAGI (reference sequence). The CDR3 length is 16 residues. Trimming at V came to 6 bases and at J to 1 base, leaving 7 bases not matched to a gene. CDR3 coding DNA: TGTGCCAGCAGAGGACAGGGAAAGGGAACTAATGAAAAACTGTTTTTT. Translation gives CASRGQGKGTNEKLFF.

The CDR3 reads CASSLDYNQPQHF. The CDR3 coding sequence is TGTGCCAGCAGCCTTGACTACAATCAGCCCCAGCATTTT. This rearrangement joins TRBV5-4 to TRBJ1-5, with no clear D. Germline V lookup: CDR1 SGHNT, CDR2 YYREEE (reference sequence). Trimming removed 4 bases from V and 3 bases from J, with 8 bases in between. The CDR3 sequence is 13 residues long.

This clone has a count of ten or more. The genes are TRBV4-1 and TRBJ1-1; possibly TRBD1 for D (6 bases). Trimming removed 2 bases from V and 4 bases from J, with 11 bases in between. The germline gives CDR1 MGHRA, CDR2 YSYEKL. This CDR3 is built from 14 residues. The CDR3 sequence: CASSQPGQSTEAFF. CDR3 coding DNA: TGCGCCAGCAGCCAACCCGGACAGTCCACTGAAGCTTTCTTT.

The V and J genes are TRBV2 and TRBJ1-6, with D possibly being TRBD1 (6 bases). Germline V gives CDR1 SNHLY, CDR2 FYNNEI. With 7 bases removed from V and 0 bases from J, the gap between germline ends came to 13 bases. The CDR3 spans 16 residues. The CDR3 DNA reads TGTGCCAGCAATCGAGACAGGAGCTCCTATAATTCACCCCTCCACTTT. It codes for CASNRDRSSYNSPLHF.

The chain couples TRBV5-1 to TRBJ2-5; 12 bases map to TRBD2. CDR1 and CDR2 (germline): SGHRS, YFSETQ. CDR3 length: 15 amino acids. The V and J ends lost 4 bases and 4 bases, in that order; junction bases with no gene match: 5. CDR3 nucleotides: TGCGCCAGCAGCCTACCTAGCGGGGGGGCAGAGACCCAGTACTTC. Translation gives CASSLPSGGAETQYF.

V and J are TRBV28 and TRBJ1-1, with D possibly being TRBD1 (5 bases). The CDR3 spans 14 residues. Germline V lookup: CDR1 MDHEN, CDR2 SYDVKM. Trimming pared 3 bases from V and 5 bases from J, leaving 13 bases between. The CDR3 DNA reads as TGTGCCAGCAGTTTCGGTCTGGGGGGGACTGAAGCTTTCTTT. Amino acid sequence: CASSFGLGGTEAFF.

The J gene is TRBJ1-4, the V gene TRBV5-4; TRBD1 is a possible D gene (6 bases). Between the trimmed V and J ends, which lost 3 bases and 5 bases, there was a span of 14 bases. CDR1 is SGHNT and CDR2 is YYREEE in the germline V gene (reference sequence). This CDR3 spans 15 amino acids. CDR3 bases: TGTGCCAGCAGCTCCCCCGGGACACCGAATGAAAAACTGTTTTTT. This sequence encodes CASSSPGTPNEKLFF.

V and J are TRBV6-1 and TRBJ1-1; unclear D gene. The ends were cut back, 1 base at V and 4 bases at J, with 16 bases in the middle. In germline, CDR1 is MNHNS, CDR2 SASEGT. The CDR3 sequence is 16 residues long. The CDR3 DNA reads TGTGCCAGCAGTGAAGATGATAGACGGCGGGGCACTGAAGCTTTCTTT. The encoded protein is CASSEDDRRRGTEAFF.

The count of this clone is one. This rearrangement joins TRBV9 to TRBJ2-1; tentative D call: TRBD1 (7 bases). Between the trimmed V and J ends, which lost 0 bases and 8 bases, there was a span of 15 bases. There are 15 residues in the CDR3. Per the germline V gene, CDR1 is SGDLS and CDR2 is YYNGEE. The CDR3 DNA is TGTGCCAGCAGCGTAGAAGGAGGGGGCAGCGATGAGCAGTTCTTC. Protein: CASSVEGGGSDEQFF. The full variable domain, rest sourced from reference TRBV9 and TRBJ2-1, is DSGVTQTPKHLITATGQRVTLRCSPRSGDLSVYWYQQSLDQGLQFLIQYYNGEERAKGNILERFSAQQFPDLHSELNLSSLELGDSALYFCASSVEGGGSDEQFFGPGTRLTVL.

CDR3 residues: CASSLGSSGGQETQYF. The CDR3 nucleotides read TGTGCCAGCAGCTTAGGCTCTAGCGGGGGCCAAGAGACCCAGTACTTC. The chain has TRBV11-2 and TRBJ2-5, with 10 positions matching TRBD2. CDR3 length: 16 amino acids. V shed 1 base, J shed 1 base, and the junction held 3 bases outside the gene matches. Germline V gene lookup returns CDR1 SGHAT and CDR2 FQNNGV.